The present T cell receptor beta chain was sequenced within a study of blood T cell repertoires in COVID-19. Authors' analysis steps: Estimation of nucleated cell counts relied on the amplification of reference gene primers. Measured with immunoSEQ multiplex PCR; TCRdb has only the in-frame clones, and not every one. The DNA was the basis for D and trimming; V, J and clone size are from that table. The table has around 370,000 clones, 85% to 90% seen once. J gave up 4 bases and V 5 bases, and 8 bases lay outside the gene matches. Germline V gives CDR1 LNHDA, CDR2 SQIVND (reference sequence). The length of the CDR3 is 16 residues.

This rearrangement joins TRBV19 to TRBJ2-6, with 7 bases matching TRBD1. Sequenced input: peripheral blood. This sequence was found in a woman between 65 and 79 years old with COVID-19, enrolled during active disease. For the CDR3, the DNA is TGTGCCAGTAGTGTAGGACAGGTTGCAGGGGCCAACGTCCTGACTTTC. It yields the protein CASSVGQVAGANVLTF.